The T cell receptor beta chain under discussion was sequenced for a study of cytomegalovirus exposure and HLA in healthy donors. General study points: Apart from CMV serostatus, no immune exposure information was available. Researchers reported that three CMV-associated chains were confirmed in vitro as CMV antigen-specific.

With 60 Vbeta and 13 Jbeta primers, the PCR was carried out. Libraries were prepared by immunoSEQ multiplex PCR; TCRdb keeps only in-frame clonotypes and omits some of them. The sample lists 25,000 to 35,000 clones, approximately 47% occurring once. The sample holds a few counts of this clone. The antigen remains unidentified. The V gene's germline CDR1 is MNHEY and CDR2 SVGAGI. V was clipped by 6 bases and J by 7 bases; unmatched bases: 1. The CDR3 is made up of 11 amino acids. V usage is TRBV6-5 and J usage is TRBJ2-7; 9 bases are a match to TRBD1. Sequencing was done on a sample of PBMCs. This sequence was found in a woman between 50 and 59 years old in good health and CMV-seronegative. The CDR3 DNA follows: TGTGCCAGCAGGGGACAGGGTGAGCAGTACTTC. Amino acid sequence: CASRGQGEQYF.